Reported below is one T cell receptor beta chain. Its target is unknown. This sample is drawn from a study of cytomegalovirus exposure and HLA in healthy donors. Study-wide results and limits: High specificity and sensitivity for cytomegalovirus status were reported for the classifier.

This CDR3 has 16 amino acids. Germline V gene data show CDR1 as LNHNV and CDR2 as YYDKDF (reference sequence). V shed 0 bases, J shed 0 bases, and the junction held 2 bases outside the gene matches. TCRdb keeps only in-frame clones here, not all; method: immunoSEQ multiplex PCR. The sample yields about 120,000 clones, roughly 88% seen once. Sequenced input: PBMCs. The chain recombines TRBV15 with TRBJ2-1; 7 bases map to TRBD2. This TCR was sampled from a man between 18 and 29 years old in good health and CMV-seronegative. The CDR3 loop is CATSRDPSGSYNEQFF. The DNA for the CDR3 is TGTGCCACCAGCAGAGACCCTAGCGGCTCCTACAATGAGCAGTTCTTC.